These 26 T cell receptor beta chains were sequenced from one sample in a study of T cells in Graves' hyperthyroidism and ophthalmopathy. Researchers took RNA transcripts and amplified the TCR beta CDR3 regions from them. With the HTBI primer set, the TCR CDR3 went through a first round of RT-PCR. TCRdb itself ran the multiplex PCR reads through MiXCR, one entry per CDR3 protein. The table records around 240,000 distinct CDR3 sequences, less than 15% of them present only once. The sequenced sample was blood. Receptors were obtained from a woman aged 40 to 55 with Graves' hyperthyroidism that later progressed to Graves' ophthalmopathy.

The CDR3 sequence is CASSPWPGTETQGAFF. In nucleotides, the CDR3 is TGCGCCAGCAGCCCATGGCCGGGGACAGAAACCCAAGGAGCTTTCTTT. J is TRBJ1-1 and V is TRBV4-1, with 7 bases identical to TRBD1. The germline V gene encodes CDR1 MGHRA and CDR2 YSYEKL. V lost 4 bases and J lost 10; bases outside the gene matches: 18. This CDR3 contains 16 residues.

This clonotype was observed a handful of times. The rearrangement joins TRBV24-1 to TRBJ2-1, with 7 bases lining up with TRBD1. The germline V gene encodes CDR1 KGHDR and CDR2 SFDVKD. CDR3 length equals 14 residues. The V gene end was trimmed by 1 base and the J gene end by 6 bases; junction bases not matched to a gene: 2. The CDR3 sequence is CATSDFRDSNEQFF. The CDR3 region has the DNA TGTGCCACCAGTGATTTCCGGGACAGCAATGAGCAGTTCTTC.

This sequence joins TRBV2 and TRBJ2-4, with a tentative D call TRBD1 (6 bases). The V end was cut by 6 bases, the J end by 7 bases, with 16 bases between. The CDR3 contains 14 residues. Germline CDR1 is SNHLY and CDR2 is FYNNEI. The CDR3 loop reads CASSPGTRGNIQYF. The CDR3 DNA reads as TGTGCCAGCAGCCCCGGGACAAGGGGGAACATTCAGTACTTC.

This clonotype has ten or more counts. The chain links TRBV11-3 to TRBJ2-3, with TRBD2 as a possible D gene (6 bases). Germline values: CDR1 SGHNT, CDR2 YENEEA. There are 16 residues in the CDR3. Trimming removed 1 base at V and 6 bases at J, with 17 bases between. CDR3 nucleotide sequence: TGTGCCAGCAGCTTAGGCCTAGCGCGGCGAGCGGATACGCAGTATTTT. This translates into CASSLGLARRADTQYF.

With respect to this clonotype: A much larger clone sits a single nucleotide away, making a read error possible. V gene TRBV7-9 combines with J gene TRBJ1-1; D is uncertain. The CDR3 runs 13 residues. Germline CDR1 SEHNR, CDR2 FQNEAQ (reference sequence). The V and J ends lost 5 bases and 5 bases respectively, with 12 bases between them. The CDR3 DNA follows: TGTGCCAGCAGCCCACCCGATGAGACTGAAGCTTTCTTT. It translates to CASSPPDETEAFF.

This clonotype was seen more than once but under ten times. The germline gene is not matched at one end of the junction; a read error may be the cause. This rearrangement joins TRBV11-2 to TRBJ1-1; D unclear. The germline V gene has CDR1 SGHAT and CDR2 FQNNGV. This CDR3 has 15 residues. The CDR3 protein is CASSQSILYRSEAFF. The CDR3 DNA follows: TGCGCCAGCAGCCAATCTATATTGTACAGAAGTGAAGCTTTCTTT.

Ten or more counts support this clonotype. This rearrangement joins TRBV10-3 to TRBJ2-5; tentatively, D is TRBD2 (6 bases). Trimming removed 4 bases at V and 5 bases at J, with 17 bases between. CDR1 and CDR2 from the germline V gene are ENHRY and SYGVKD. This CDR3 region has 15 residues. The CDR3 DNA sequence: TGTGCCATCAGTGTCCGGGACCCTGGGGGGGAGACCCAGTACTTC. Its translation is CAISVRDPGGETQYF.

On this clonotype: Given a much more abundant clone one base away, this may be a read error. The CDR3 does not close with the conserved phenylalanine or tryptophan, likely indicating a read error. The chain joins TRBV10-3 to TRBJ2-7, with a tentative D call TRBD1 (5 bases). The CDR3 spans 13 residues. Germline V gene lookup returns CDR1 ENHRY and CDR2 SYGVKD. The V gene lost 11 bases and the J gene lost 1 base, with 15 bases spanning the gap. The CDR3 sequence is CASLQGDSYEQYL. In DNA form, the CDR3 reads TGTGCCTCACTTCAGGGCGATTCCTACGAGCAGTACCTC.

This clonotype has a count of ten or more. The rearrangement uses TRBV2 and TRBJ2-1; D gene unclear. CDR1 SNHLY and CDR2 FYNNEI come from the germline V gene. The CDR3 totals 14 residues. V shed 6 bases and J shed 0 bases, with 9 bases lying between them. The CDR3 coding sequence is TGTGCCAGCAGGACGTGGCTCTCCTACAATGAGCAGTTCTTC. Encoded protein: CASRTWLSYNEQFF.

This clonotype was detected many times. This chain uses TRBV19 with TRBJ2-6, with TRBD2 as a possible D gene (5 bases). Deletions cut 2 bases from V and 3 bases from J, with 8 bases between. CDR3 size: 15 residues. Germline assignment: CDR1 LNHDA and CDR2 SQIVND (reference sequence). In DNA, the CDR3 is TGTGCCAGTAGTATAAACGGGGTTGGGGCCAACGTCCTGACTTTC. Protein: CASSINGVGANVLTF.

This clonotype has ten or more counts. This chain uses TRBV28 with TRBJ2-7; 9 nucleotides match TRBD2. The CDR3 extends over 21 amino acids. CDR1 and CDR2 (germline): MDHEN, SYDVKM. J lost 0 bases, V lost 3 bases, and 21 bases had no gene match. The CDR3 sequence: CASSFFSRLFSEAGGSYEQYF. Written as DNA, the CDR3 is TGTGCCAGCAGTTTTTTTTCCCGGCTTTTTTCCGAAGCGGGGGGCTCCTACGAGCAGTACTTC.

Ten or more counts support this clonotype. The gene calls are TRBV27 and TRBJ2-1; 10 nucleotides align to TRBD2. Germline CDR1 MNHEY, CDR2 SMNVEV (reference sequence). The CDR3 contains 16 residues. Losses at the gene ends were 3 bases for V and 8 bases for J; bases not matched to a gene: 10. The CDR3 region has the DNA TGTGCCAGCAGTTTTGGGGCTAGCGGGAGTCTCGATGAGCAGTTCTTC. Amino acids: CASSFGASGSLDEQFF.

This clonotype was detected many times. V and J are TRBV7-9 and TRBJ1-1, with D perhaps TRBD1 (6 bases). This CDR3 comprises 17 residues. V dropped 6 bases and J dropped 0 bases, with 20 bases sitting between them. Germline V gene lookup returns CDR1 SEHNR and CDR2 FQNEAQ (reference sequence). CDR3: CASSYLRGPSMNTEAFF. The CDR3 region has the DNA TGTGCCAGCAGTTACCTCAGGGGCCCCTCAATGAACACTGAAGCTTTCTTT.

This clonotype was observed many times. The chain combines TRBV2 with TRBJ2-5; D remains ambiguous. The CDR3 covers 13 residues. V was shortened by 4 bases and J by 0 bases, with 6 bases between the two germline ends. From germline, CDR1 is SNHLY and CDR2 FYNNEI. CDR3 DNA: TGTGCCAGCAGTGGAAGGTACCAAGAGACCCAGTACTTC. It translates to CASSGRYQETQYF.

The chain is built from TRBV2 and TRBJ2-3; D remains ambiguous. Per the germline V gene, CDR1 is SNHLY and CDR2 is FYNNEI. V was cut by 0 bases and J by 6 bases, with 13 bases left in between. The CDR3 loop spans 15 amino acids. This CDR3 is CASSEAGPVWDTQYF. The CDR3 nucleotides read TGTGCCAGCAGTGAAGCTGGTCCGGTCTGGGATACGCAGTATTTT.

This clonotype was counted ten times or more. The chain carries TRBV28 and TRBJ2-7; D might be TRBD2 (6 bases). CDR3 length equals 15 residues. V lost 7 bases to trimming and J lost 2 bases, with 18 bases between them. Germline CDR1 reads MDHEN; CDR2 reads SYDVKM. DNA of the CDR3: TGTGCCAGCAAGGGCAGCCGGGAGAAAACCTACGAGCAGTACTTC. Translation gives CASKGSREKTYEQYF.

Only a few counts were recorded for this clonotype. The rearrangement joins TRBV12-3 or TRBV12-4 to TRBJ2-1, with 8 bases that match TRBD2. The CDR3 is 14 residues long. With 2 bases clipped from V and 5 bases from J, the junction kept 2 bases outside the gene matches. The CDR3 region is CASSLREGHNEQFF. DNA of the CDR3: TGTGCCAGCAGTTTACGGGAGGGCCACAATGAGCAGTTCTTC.

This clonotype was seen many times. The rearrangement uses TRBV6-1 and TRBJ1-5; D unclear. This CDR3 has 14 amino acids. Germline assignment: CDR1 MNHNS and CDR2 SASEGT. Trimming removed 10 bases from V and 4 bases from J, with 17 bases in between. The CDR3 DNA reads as TGTGCCACGAGACCCAACCGCGGTAATCAGCCCCAGCATTTT. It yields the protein CATRPNRGNQPQHF.

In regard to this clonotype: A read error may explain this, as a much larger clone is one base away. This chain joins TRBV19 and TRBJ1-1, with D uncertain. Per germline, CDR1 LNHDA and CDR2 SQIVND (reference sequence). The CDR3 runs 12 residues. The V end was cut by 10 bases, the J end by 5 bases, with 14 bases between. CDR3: CATGEGGTEAFF. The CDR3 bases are TGTGCCACCGGAGAGGGAGGAACTGAAGCTTTCTTT.

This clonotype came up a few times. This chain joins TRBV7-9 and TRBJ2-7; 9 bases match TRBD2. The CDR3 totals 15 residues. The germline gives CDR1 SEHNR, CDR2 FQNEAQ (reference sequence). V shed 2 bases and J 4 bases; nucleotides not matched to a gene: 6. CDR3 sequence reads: CASSLSPAGGYEQYF. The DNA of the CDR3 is TGTGCCAGCAGCTTATCTCCAGCGGGAGGATACGAGCAGTACTTC.

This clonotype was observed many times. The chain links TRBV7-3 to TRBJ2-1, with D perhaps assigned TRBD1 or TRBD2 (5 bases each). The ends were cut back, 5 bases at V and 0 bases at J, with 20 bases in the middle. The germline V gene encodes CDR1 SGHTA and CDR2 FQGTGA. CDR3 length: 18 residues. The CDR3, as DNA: TGTGCCAGCAGCCTGGGACCCATGAAGGGGAGCTCCTACAATGAGCAGTTCTTC. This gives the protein CASSLGPMKGSSYNEQFF.

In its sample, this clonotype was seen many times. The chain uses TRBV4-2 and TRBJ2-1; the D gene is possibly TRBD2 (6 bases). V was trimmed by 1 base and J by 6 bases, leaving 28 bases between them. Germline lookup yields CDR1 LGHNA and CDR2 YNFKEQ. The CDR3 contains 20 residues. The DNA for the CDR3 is TGTGCCAGCAGCCAAGGCCGTACTAGCTCCTACAAACGCCTCGGCAATGAGCAGTTCTTC. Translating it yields CASSQGRTSSYKRLGNEQFF.

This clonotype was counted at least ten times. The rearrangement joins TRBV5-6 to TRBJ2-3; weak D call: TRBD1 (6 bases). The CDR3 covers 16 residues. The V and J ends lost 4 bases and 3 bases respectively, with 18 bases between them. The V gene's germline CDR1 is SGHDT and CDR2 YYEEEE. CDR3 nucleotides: TGTGCCAGCAGCAGATCACAGGGAGAGGGTACAGATACGCAGTATTTT. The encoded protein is CASSRSQGEGTDTQYF. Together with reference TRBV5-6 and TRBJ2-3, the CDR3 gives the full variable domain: DAGVTQSPTHLIKTRGQQVTLRCSPKSGHDTVSWYQQALGQGPQFIFQYYEEEERQRGNFPDRFSGHQFPNYSSELNVNALLLGDSALYLCASSRSQGEGTDTQYFGPGTRLTVL.

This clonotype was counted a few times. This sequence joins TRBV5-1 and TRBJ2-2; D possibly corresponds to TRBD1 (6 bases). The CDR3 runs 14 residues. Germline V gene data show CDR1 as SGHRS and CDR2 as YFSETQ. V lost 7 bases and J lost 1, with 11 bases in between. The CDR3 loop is CASAGTLNTGELFF. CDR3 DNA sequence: TGCGCCAGCGCCGGGACATTGAACACCGGGGAGCTGTTTTTT.

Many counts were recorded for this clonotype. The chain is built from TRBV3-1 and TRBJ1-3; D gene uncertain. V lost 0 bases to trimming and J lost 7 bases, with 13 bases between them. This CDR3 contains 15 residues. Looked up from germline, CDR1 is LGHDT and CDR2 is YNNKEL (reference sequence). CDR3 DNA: TGTGCCAGCAGCCAAGAGACTCTCGGGCGGAACACCATATATTTT. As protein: CASSQETLGRNTIYF.

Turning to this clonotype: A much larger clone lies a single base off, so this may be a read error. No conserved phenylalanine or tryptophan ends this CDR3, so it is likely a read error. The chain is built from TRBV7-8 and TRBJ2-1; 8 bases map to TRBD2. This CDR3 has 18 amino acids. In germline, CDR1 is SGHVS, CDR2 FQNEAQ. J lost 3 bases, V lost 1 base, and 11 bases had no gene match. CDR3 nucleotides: TGTGCCAGCAGCTTAGAAGGGCGGGAGGTTCCCTTCTACAATGAGCAGTTCTCC. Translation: CASSLEGREVPFYNEQFS.